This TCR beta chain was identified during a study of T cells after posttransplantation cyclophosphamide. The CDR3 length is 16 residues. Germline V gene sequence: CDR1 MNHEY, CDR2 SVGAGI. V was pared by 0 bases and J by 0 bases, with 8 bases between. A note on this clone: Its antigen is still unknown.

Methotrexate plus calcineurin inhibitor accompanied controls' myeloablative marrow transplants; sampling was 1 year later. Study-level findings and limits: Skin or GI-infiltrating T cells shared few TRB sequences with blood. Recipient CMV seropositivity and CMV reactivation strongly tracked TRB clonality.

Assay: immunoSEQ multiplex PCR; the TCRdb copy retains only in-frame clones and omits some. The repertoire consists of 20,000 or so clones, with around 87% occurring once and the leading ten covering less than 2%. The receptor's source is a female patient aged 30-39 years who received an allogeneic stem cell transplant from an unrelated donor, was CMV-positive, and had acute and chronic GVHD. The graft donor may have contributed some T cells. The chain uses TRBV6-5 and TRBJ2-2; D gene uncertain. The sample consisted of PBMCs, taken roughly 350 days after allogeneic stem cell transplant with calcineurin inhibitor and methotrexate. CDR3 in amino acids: CASSYSFGANTGELFF. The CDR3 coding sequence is TGTGCCAGCAGTTACTCGTTCGGTGCGAACACCGGGGAGCTGTTTTTT.